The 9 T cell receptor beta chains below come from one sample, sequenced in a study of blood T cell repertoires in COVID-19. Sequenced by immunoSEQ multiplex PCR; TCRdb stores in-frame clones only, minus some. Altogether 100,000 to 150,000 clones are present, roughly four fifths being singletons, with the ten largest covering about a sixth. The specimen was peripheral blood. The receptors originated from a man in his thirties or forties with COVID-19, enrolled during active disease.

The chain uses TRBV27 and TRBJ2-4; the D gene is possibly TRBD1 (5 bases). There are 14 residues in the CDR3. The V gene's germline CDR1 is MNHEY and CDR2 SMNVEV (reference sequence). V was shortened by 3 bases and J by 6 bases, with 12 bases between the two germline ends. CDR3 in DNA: TGTGCCAGCAGTTTCAGGCAGGGAAGAAACATTCAGTACTTC. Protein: CASSFRQGRNIQYF.

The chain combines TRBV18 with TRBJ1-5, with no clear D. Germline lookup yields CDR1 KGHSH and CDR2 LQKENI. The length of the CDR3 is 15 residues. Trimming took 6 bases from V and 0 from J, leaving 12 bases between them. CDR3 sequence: CASSMSSDSNQPQHF. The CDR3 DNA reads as TGTGCCAGCTCGATGAGCTCCGATAGCAATCAGCCCCAGCATTTT.

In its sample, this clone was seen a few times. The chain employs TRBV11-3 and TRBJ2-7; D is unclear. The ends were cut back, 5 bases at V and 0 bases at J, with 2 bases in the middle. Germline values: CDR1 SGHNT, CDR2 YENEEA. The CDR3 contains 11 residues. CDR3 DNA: TGTGCCAGCAGCCACTCCTACGAGCAGTACTTC. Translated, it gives CASSHSYEQYF.

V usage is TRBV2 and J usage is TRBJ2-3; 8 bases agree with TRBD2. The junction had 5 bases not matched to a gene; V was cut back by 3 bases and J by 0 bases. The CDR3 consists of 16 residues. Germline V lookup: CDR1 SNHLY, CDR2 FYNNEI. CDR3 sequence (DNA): TGTGCCAGCAGTGACAGAGCGGGGGAGAGCACAGATACGCAGTATTTT. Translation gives CASSDRAGESTDTQYF.

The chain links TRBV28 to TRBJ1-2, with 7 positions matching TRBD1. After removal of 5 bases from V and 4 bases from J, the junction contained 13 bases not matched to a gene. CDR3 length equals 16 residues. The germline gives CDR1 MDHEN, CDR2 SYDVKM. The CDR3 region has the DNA TGTGCCAGCAGTCCCACCACAGGGGATTTTTCCTATGGCTACACCTTC. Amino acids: CASSPTTGDFSYGYTF.

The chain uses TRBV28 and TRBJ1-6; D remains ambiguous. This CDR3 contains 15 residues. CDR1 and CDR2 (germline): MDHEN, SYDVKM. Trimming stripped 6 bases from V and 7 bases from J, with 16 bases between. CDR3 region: CASSPPEEANSPLHF. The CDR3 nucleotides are TGTGCCAGCAGCCCCCCCGAGGAGGCGAATTCACCCCTCCACTTT.

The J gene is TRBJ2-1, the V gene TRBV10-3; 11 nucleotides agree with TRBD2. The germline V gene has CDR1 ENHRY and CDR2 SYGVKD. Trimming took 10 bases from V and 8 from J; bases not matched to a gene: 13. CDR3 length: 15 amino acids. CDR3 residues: CATTLAGVIGDEQFF. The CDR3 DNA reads TGTGCCACGACACTAGCGGGAGTTATAGGCGATGAGCAGTTCTTC.

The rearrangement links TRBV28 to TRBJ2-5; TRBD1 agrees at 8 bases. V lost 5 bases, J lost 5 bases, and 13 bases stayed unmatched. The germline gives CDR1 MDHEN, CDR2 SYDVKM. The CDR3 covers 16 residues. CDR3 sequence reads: CASSTFRDRRRETQYF. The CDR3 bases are TGTGCCAGCAGTACCTTCCGGGACAGGCGGAGGGAGACCCAGTACTTC. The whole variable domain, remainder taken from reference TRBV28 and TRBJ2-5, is DVKVTQSSRYLVKRTGEKVFLECVQDMDHENMFWYRQDPGLGLRLIYFSYDVKMKEKGDIPEGYSVSREKKERFSLILESASTNQTSMYLCASSTFRDRRRETQYFGPGTRLLVL.

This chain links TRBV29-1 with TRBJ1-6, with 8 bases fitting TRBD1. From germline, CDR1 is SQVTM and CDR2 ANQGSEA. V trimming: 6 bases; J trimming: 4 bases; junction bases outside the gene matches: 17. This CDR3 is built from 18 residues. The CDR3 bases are TGCAGCGTCCTTCAGGAAACCGGGACAGGCCTTTATAATTCACCCCTCCACTTT. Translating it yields CSVLQETGTGLYNSPLHF. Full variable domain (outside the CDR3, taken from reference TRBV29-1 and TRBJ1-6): SAVISQKPSRDICQRGTSLTIQCQVDSQVTMMFWYRQQPGQSLTLIATANQGSEATYESGFVIDKFPISRPNLTFSTLTVSNMSPEDSSIYLCSVLQETGTGLYNSPLHFGNGTRLTVT.